This T cell receptor beta chain was found in a study of shared clonotypes between healthy human individuals. Study-level background: Serving as donors were two women and three men, whose ages spanned 18 to 49.

It was 200 to 250 ng DNA, approximately 30,000 T cell genomes, that sorted-subset replicate PCRs used. Sequenced by immunoSEQ multiplex PCR; TCRdb stores in-frame clones only, minus some. The table lists roughly 2.1 million clones, 90% to 95% of them singletons. Naive CD8 populations comprised CD45RO-negative cells positively selected for CCR7, excluding terminally differentiated effector memory CD45RA+ cells. About this clone itself: Its antigen is unknown. Within the sample, other DNA sequences also encode this same CDR3.

Study conclusions and caveats: Investigators expected sequencing depth to affect clonotype sharing among donors. Some clonotypes were shared by all four sorted-subset donors, while others were not shared. The non-shared ones had lower generation probabilities than the shared ones.

The sample was naive CD8+ T cells from PBMCs. The receptor was derived from a man aged 18 to 29 in good health. Some clones in this sample may be carry-over from other donors' samples.

The CDR3 DNA is TGTGCCATCAGTGAAGAGCTAGCGGGCTACAATGAGCAGTTCTTC. Its protein product is CAISEELAGYNEQFF. V usage is TRBV10-3 and J usage is TRBJ2-1; 8 bases are shared with TRBD2. Per the germline V gene, CDR1 is ENHRY and CDR2 is SYGVKD. This CDR3 has 15 residues. V gave up 3 bases and J gave up 3 bases; unmatched junction bases: 4.